This T cell receptor beta chain was identified in a study of early T cells in non-severe SARS-CoV-2 infection listed by TCRdb under 2021. Looking at the study overall: TCR sequencing used bulk RNA from unsorted whole blood, so alpha and beta chains could not be paired. Summary of the overall study and its limitations: Matching against VDJdb was skewed toward anti-spike CD8 responses, likely underestimated virus-specific expansions, and missed private and CD4 specificities.

This was a case-control study nested in a cohort of healthcare workers in London, UK, who had nasopharyngeal swab PCR tests and blood samples taken every week. Healthcare workers were recruited between 23 and 31 March 2020, during the week of the UK lockdown, and were followed weekly for up to about 15 weeks. The library was prepared using 5' RACE. The data were produced on a NextSeq 500. In the TCR library protocol, unique molecular identifiers were attached to individual cDNA molecules to correct for PCR bias and sequencing error. Both TCR alpha and beta chains were sequenced, and tight co-correlation was observed between alpha and beta sequence abundances in each sample. The study's processing was this. Decombinator V4 was used to annotate TCR sequences for V gene, J gene and CDR3. TCRs were defined as expanded if a significant change between any two time points was detected under a Poisson model with p below 0.0001. Abundances of TCRs were expressed as counts per million after normalisation to the total number of TCRs sequenced in each sample. MAIT TCRs were defined by TRAV1-2 paired with TRAJ12, TRAJ20 or TRAJ33, and iNKT TCRs by TRAV10 paired with TRAJ18. VDJdb, accessed 1 November 2021, was searched for CMV, EBV and SARS-CoV-2 annotated TCRs, excluding TCRs annotated for multiple antigens. The public reads were quality trimmed at Q25 with fastp and then assembled into clones with MiXCR by TCRdb, keeping productive beta chains. For every CDR3 protein sequence, its rows merge into one entry that carries the most common genes and DNA. For this entry, the V and J calls and clone size follow TCRdb and not the study's own pipeline. This sample has 70,000 to 95,000 distinct CDR3 sequences in its table, and 11% to 15% of those were observed once. The ten top clones hold approximately 10% of the sample.

Trimming at the junction amounts to 4 bases on V and 2 bases on J, and the germline ends lie 9 bases apart. The germline V gene (reference sequence) gives CDR1 as MNHNY and CDR2 as SVGAGI. There are 13 amino acids in the CDR3, from cysteine to phenylalanine inclusive. CDR3 DNA is the only sequence kept; it has 39 bases, read in frame from the first base. Only a few counts were recorded for this clonotype. Its antigen is unknown. Qualities for individual bases were not recorded, and no much larger clone is one base off. The TCR sequence derives from an adult who was a healthcare worker with PCR-confirmed SARS-CoV-2 infection or an uninfected control (not recorded which). The sequence joins TRBV6-6 to TRBJ2-7, with an unclear D gene assignment. The source material was whole blood. The nucleotides are TGTGCCAGCAGTTCCGGGTCCACCTACGAGCAGTACTTC. This translates into CASSSGSTYEQYF.